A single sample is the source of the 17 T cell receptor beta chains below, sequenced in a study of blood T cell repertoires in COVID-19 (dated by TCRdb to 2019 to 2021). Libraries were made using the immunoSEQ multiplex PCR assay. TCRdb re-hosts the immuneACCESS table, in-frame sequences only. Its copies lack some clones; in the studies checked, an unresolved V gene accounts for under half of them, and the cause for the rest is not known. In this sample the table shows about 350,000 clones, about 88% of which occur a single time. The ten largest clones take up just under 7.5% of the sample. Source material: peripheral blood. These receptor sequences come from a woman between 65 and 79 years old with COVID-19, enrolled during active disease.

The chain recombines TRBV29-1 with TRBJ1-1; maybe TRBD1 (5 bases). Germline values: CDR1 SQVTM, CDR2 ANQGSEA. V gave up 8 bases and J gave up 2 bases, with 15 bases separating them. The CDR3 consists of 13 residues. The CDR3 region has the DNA TGCAGCTCCCCGAACCAGGGTAACACTGAAGCTTTCTTT. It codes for CSSPNQGNTEAFF.

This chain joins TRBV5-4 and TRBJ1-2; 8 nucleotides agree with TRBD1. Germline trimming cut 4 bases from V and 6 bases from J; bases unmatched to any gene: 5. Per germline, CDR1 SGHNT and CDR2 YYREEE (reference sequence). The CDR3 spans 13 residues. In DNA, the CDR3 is TGTGCCAGCAGCCTCGGACAGGGCAATGGCTACACCTTC. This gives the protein CASSLGQGNGYTF. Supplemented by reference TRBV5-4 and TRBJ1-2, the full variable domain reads ETGVTQSPTHLIKTRGQQVTLRCSSQSGHNTVSWYQQALGQGPQFIFQYYREEENGRGNFPPRFSGLQFPNYSSELNVNALELDDSALYLCASSLGQGNGYTFGSGTRLTVV.

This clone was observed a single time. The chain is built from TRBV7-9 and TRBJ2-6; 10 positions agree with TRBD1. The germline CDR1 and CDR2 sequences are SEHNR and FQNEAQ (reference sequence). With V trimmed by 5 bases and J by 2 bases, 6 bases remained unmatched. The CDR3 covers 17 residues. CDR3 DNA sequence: TGTGCCAGCAGCCGGGACAGGGGACTGGCTGGGGCCAACGTCCTGACTTTC. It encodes CASSRDRGLAGANVLTF.

The CDR3 DNA is TGTGCCAGCTCTGGCGGGCAGGACTATGGCTACACCTTC. Translation: CASSGGQDYGYTF. The chain links TRBV5-6 to TRBJ1-2; unclear D gene. V dropped 7 bases and J dropped 3 bases, with 13 bases sitting between them. CDR3 length equals 13 residues. Germline V gives CDR1 SGHDT, CDR2 YYEEEE.

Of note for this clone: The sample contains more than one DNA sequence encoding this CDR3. The CDR3 DNA follows: TGTGCCAGCAGTTTGGGGGGGCTGAACACTGAAGCTTTCTTT. Residues: CASSLGGLNTEAFF. This sequence joins TRBV27 and TRBJ1-1; a weak D match, TRBD1 (6 bases). In germline, CDR1 is MNHEY, CDR2 SMNVEV (reference sequence). Trimming pared 3 bases from V and 0 bases from J, leaving 8 bases between. The CDR3 has 14 residues.

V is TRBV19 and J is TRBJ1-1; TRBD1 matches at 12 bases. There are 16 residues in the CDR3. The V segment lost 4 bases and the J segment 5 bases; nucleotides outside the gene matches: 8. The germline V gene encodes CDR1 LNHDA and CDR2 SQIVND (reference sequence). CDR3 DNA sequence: TGTGCCAGTAGTAGACCGGGACAGGGGGCTCATACTGAAGCTTTCTTT. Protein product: CASSRPGQGAHTEAFF.

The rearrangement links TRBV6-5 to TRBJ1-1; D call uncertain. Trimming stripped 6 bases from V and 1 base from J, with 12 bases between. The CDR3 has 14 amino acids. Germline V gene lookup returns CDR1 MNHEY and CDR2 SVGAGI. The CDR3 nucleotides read TGTGCCAGCAGGGATCCTGACAAGAACACTGAAGCTTTCTTT. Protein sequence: CASRDPDKNTEAFF.

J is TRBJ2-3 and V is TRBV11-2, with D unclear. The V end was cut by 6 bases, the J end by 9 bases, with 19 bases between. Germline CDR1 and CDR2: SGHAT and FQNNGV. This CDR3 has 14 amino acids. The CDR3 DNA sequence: TGTGCCAGCAGACTTACCGCTCCTTCCCTCACGCAGTATTTT. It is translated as CASRLTAPSLTQYF.

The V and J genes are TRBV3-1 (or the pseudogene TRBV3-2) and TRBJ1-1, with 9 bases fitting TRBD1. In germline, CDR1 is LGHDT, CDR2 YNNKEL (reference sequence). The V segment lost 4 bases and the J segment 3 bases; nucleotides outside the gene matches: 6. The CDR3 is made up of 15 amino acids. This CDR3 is CASSRWDRADTEAFF. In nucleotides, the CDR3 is TGTGCCAGCAGCCGATGGGACAGGGCGGACACTGAAGCTTTCTTT.

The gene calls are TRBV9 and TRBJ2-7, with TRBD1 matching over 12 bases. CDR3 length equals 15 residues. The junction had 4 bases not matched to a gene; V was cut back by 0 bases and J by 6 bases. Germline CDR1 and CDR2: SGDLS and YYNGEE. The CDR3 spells CASSVAGQGALEQYF. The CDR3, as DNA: TGTGCCAGCAGCGTAGCGGGACAGGGGGCGCTCGAGCAGTACTTC.

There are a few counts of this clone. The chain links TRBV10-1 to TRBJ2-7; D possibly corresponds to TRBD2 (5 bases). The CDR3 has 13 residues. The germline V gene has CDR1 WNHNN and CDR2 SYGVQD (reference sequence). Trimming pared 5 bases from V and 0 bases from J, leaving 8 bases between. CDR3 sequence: CASSTGFSYEQYF. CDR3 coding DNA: TGCGCCAGCAGTACGGGGTTCTCCTACGAGCAGTACTTC.

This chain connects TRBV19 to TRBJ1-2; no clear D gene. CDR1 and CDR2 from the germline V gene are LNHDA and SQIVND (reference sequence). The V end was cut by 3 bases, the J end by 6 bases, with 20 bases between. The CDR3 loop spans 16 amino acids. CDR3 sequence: CASSILGLEGRDGYTF. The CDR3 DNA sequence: TGTGCCAGTAGTATCTTGGGCCTTGAGGGCCGGGATGGCTACACCTTC.

For the CDR3, the DNA is TGCGCCAGCAGCTTGACTGGACAGAAAAACTATGGCTACACCTTC. As protein: CASSLTGQKNYGYTF. The V call is TRBV5-1, the J call TRBJ1-2; possibly TRBD1 for D (6 bases). Germline V lookup: CDR1 SGHRS, CDR2 YFSETQ. The CDR3 spans 15 residues. V shed 1 base and J shed 2 bases, with 12 bases lying between them.

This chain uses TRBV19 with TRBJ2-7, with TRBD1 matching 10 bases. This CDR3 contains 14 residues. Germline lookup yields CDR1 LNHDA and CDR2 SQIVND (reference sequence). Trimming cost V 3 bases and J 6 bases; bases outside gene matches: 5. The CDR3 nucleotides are TGTGCCAGTAGTATGGGACAGGGGTTACGCGAGCAGTACTTC. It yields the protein CASSMGQGLREQYF.

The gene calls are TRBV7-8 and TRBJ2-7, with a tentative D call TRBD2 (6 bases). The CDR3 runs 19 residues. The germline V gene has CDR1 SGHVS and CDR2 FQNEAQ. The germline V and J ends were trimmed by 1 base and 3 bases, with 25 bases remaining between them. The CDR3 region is CASSLVAGRDSLKVYEQYF. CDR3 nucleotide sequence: TGTGCCAGCAGCTTAGTCGCCGGCCGGGACTCCCTGAAGGTCTACGAGCAGTACTTC.

The CDR3 loop is CASSTWAQETQYF. DNA for the CDR3: TGTGCCAGCAGCACCTGGGCCCAAGAGACCCAGTACTTC. The chain has TRBV7-9 and TRBJ2-5; D gene unclear. V lost 5 bases and J 1 base, leaving 8 bases between the germline ends. Germline V gene lookup returns CDR1 SEHNR and CDR2 FQNEAQ (reference sequence). The CDR3 is 13 amino acids. The full variable domain, with the rest looked up from reference TRBV7-9 and TRBJ2-5, is DTGVSQNPRHKITKRGQNVTFRCDPISEHNRLYWYRQTLGQGPEFLTYFQNEAQLEKSRLLSDRFSAERPKGSFSTLEIQRTEQGDSAMYLCASSTWAQETQYFGPGTRLLVL.

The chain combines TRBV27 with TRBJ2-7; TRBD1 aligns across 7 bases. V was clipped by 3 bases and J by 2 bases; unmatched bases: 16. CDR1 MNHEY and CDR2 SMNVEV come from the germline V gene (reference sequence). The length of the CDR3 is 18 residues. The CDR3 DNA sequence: TGTGCCAGCAGTTTGGGAGCTCCGACAGGGTTAATTACCTACGAGCAGTACTTC. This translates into CASSLGAPTGLITYEQYF.